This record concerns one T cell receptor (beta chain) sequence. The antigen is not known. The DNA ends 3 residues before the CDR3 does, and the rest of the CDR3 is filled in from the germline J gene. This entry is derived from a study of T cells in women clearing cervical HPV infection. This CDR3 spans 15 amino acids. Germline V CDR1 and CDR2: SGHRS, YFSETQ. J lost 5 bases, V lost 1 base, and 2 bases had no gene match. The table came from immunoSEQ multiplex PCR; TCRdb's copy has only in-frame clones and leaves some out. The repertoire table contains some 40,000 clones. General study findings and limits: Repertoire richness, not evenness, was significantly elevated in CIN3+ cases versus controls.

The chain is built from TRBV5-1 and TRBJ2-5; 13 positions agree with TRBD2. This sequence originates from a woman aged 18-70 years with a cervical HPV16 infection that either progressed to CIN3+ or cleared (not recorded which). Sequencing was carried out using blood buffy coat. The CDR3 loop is CASSLRGLAGETQYF. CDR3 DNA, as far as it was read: TGCGCCAGCAGCTTGCGGGGACTAGCGGGGGAGACC.